This T cell receptor beta chain is from a study of cytomegalovirus exposure and HLA in healthy donors. Study-wide points: Published work reported that the classifier diagnosed cytomegalovirus status with high specificity and sensitivity. Subsequent analysis revealed that first-cohort TCR clusters tended to co-occur in the 120 or so validation repertoires. Rarity characterized most TCR sequences, yet some public TCRs appeared in many donors.

Sequencing was performed with immunoSEQ multiplex PCR; in TCRdb, only in-frame clones are kept and a portion is missing. The repertoire has more than 65,000 clones, approximately 96% of them found once; the top ten carry 1.3%. From the 120-subject validation cohort, which was separate from the roughly 610-subject first cohort, the donors were drawn. On this clone: Antigen specificity is unknown.

Sequencing was carried out using PBMCs. The receptor was derived from a woman aged 18-29 years in good health and CMV-seronegative.

CDR3 loop: CASSAGGADTQYF. The CDR3 DNA reads as TGTGCCAGCAGTGCCGGAGGGGCAGATACGCAGTATTTT. This rearrangement joins TRBV2 to TRBJ2-3, with D perhaps TRBD2 (6 bases). The CDR3 runs to 13 residues. V was shortened by 4 bases and J by 4 bases, with 9 bases between the two germline ends. Germline CDR1 SNHLY, CDR2 FYNNEI.